The 23 T cell receptor beta chains presented below share a single source sample, sequenced in a study of cytomegalovirus exposure and HLA in healthy donors (dated by TCRdb to the late 2010s). Library preparation employed the immunoSEQ multiplex PCR assay. For the multiplex PCR, a mixture combining 60 forward primers for TCR Vbeta segments and 13 reverse primers for TCR Jbeta segments was used. The source is immuneACCESS, and TCRdb retained only in-frame sequences with V and J called. Part of the clones is not carried over; for the studies checked, unresolved V genes explain less than half of this, and the remainder is unexplained. The sample table shows about 160,000 clones, and about 65% are seen once. Jointly, the top ten make up approximately 2.8% of the sample. The source material was PBMCs. These receptors came from a woman between 25 and 40 years old in good health and CMV-seronegative.

V usage is TRBV6-6 and J usage is TRBJ2-1; D possibly corresponds to TRBD2 (5 bases). Germline V gene sequence: CDR1 MNHNY, CDR2 SVGAGI (reference sequence). The CDR3 has 15 residues. Trimming took off 2 bases at V and 2 bases at J, with 10 bases between the two ends. CDR3 loop: CASSYLGVPYNEQFF. DNA for the CDR3: TGTGCCAGCAGTTACCTCGGGGTCCCCTACAATGAGCAGTTCTTC.

The chain couples TRBV5-1 to TRBJ1-1, with D unclear. The CDR3 consists of 16 residues. Trimming took off 0 bases at V and 5 bases at J, with 17 bases between the two ends. The germline CDR1 and CDR2 sequences are SGHRS and YFSETQ. The CDR3 is CASSLDIDGPGTEAFF. For the CDR3, the DNA is TGCGCCAGCAGCTTGGATATAGACGGGCCGGGGACTGAAGCTTTCTTT.

This clone was seen more than once but under ten times. The chain links TRBV29-1 to TRBJ1-1; 9 bases line up with TRBD1. V dropped 7 bases and J dropped 3; count of bases not matched to a gene: 6. Germline-derived CDR1 and CDR2 are SQVTM and ANQGSEA. The CDR3 loop spans 13 amino acids. The CDR3 loop is CSAGDRVDTEAFF. In nucleotides, the CDR3 is TGCAGCGCTGGGGACAGGGTGGACACTGAAGCTTTCTTT.

V is TRBV27 and J is TRBJ1-2; TRBD1 might be the D (5 bases). Germline V gene data show CDR1 as MNHEY and CDR2 as SMNVEV (reference sequence). V was clipped by 6 bases and J by 1 base, with 12 bases between them. The CDR3 contains 14 residues. The CDR3 loop is CASSPRQLNYGYTF. The CDR3 nucleotides are TGTGCCAGCAGCCCCCGACAGCTTAACTATGGCTACACCTTC.

V and J are TRBV6-6 and TRBJ2-2, with D perhaps TRBD1 (6 bases). Trimming stripped 2 bases from V and 5 bases from J, with 12 bases between. CDR3 length: 15 residues. Germline assignment: CDR1 MNHNY and CDR2 SVGAGI (reference sequence). CDR3 sequence (DNA): TGTGCCAGCAGTTACGTCCTGGGGGCAACCGGGGAGCTGTTTTTT. Its translation is CASSYVLGATGELFF.

This rearrangement joins TRBV11-3 to TRBJ2-7; 8 bases line up with TRBD1. Germline V gene data show CDR1 as SGHNT and CDR2 as YENEEA. J gave up 2 bases and V 5 bases, and 8 bases lay outside the gene matches. The CDR3 is 15 amino acids. The CDR3 protein is CASSLGVGQAYEQYF. CDR3 DNA: TGTGCCAGCAGCCTCGGGGTGGGACAGGCCTACGAGCAGTACTTC. Variable domain in full (rest from reference TRBV11-3 and TRBJ2-7): EAGVVQSPRYKIIEKKQPVAFWCNPISGHNTLYWYLQNLGQGPELLIRYENEEAVDDSQLPKDRFSAERLKGVDSTLKIQPAELGDSAVYLCASSLGVGQAYEQYFGPGTRLTVT.

This clone was observed once. V gene TRBV28 combines with J gene TRBJ2-5; 10 bases fit TRBD2. Germline V lookup: CDR1 MDHEN, CDR2 SYDVKM. The CDR3 is made up of 15 amino acids. V trimming: 5 bases; J trimming: 5 bases; junction bases outside the gene matches: 8. DNA of the CDR3: TGTGCCAGCAGTAGCGGGGGGGCAGGAGGGGAGACCCAGTACTTC. As protein: CASSSGGAGGETQYF.

This clone was seen just once. The genes are TRBV4-1 and TRBJ2-5; D gene uncertain. The CDR3 contains 14 residues. Germline V gene sequence: CDR1 MGHRA, CDR2 YSYEKL. V lost 1 base to trimming and J lost 0 bases, with 6 bases between them. CDR3 DNA sequence: TGCGCCAGCAGCCAAGGTCGGGACCAAGAGACCCAGTACTTC. This codes for CASSQGRDQETQYF.

CDR3 region: CASRSNRGRGNQPQHF. The DNA of the CDR3 is TGTGCCAGCAGATCGAACAGGGGCAGAGGCAATCAGCCCCAGCATTTT. V usage is TRBV27 and J usage is TRBJ1-5, with 7 bases identical to TRBD1. Looked up from germline, CDR1 is MNHEY and CDR2 is SMNVEV (reference sequence). Trimming took 6 bases from V and 2 from J; bases not matched to a gene: 10. This CDR3 region has 16 residues.

This sequence joins TRBV10-3 and TRBJ1-1; 8 nucleotides match TRBD1. Germline values: CDR1 ENHRY, CDR2 SYGVKD. With 8 bases clipped from V and 3 bases from J, the junction kept 2 bases outside the gene matches. The CDR3 is 12 amino acids. The CDR3 DNA reads TGTGCCATCTGGACAGGGTACACTGAAGCTTTCTTT. Encoded protein: CAIWTGYTEAFF.

The rearrangement joins TRBV7-3 to TRBJ2-7; 8 positions match TRBD1. CDR1 and CDR2 (germline): SGHTA, FQGTGA. There are 15 residues in the CDR3. Trimming at V came to 5 bases and at J to 3 bases, leaving 9 bases not matched to a gene. The CDR3 protein is CASSPRQGKVYEQYF. The CDR3 DNA sequence: TGTGCCAGCAGCCCCAGACAGGGGAAGGTCTACGAGCAGTACTTC. Looking up the rest from reference TRBV7-3 and TRBJ2-7 gives the full variable domain: GAGVSQTPSNKVTEKGKYVELRCDPISGHTALYWYRQSLGQGPEFLIYFQGTGAADDSGLPNDRFFAVRPEGSVSTLKIQRTERGDSAVYLCASSPRQGKVYEQYFGPGTRLTVT.

This clone was seen just once. CDR3 region: CSVDLGLRLAKNIQYF. Here the CDR3 DNA reads TGCAGCGTTGATTTAGGACTTCGTCTAGCCAAAAACATTCAGTACTTC. V usage is TRBV29-1 and J usage is TRBJ2-4, with D maybe TRBD2 (5 bases). The CDR3 extends over 16 amino acids. V dropped 3 bases and J dropped 0 bases, with 15 bases sitting between them. Germline CDR1 reads SQVTM; CDR2 reads ANQGSEA.

V and J are TRBV4-1 and TRBJ2-1; 15 bases match TRBD2. The germline V gene has CDR1 MGHRA and CDR2 YSYEKL. The CDR3 consists of 17 residues. After removal of 4 bases from V and 4 bases from J, the junction contained 5 bases not matched to a gene. CDR3 sequence (DNA): TGCGCCAGCAGCCGGGGCGGACTAGCGGGAGGGTACAATGAGCAGTTCTTC. Translated, it gives CASSRGGLAGGYNEQFF.

The chain joins TRBV28 to TRBJ1-3; D is unresolved. Germline CDR1 MDHEN, CDR2 SYDVKM. CDR3 length equals 13 residues. V lost 4 bases to trimming and J lost 8 bases, with 12 bases between them. The CDR3 DNA follows: TGTGCCAGCAGTTCCCCGCACGGGGACACCATATATTTT. Its translation: CASSSPHGDTIYF.

The CDR3 nucleotides read TGTGCCAGCAGCGTAGATGGCAGGGGAGTTGAAAAACTGTTTTTT. Translating gives CASSVDGRGVEKLFF. The chain combines TRBV9 with TRBJ1-4, with TRBD1 as a possible D gene (6 bases). The CDR3 is made up of 15 amino acids. V lost 0 bases and J lost 7, with 13 bases in between. Germline CDR1 is SGDLS and CDR2 is YYNGEE.

The gene calls are TRBV7-9 and TRBJ2-5, with no clear D. There are 16 residues in the CDR3. Germline V lookup: CDR1 SEHNR, CDR2 FQNEAQ (reference sequence). The V end was cut by 5 bases, the J end by 2 bases, with 18 bases between. The DNA of the CDR3 is TGTGCCAGCAGCCCCTCAATGGTCACTGATCAAGAGACCCAGTACTTC. It specifies CASSPSMVTDQETQYF.

The rearrangement links TRBV28 to TRBJ2-3; TRBD2 matches at 9 bases. Germline V gene lookup returns CDR1 MDHEN and CDR2 SYDVKM. V was clipped by 5 bases and J by 2 bases; unmatched bases: 2. The CDR3 length is 14 residues. Here the CDR3 reads CASSRGGATDTQYF. In DNA, the CDR3 is TGTGCCAGCAGTCGCGGGGGGGCCACAGATACGCAGTATTTT.

In this sample, this clone turned up a few times. The chain combines TRBV5-6 with TRBJ1-2; D perhaps matches TRBD1 (6 bases). Looked up from germline, CDR1 is SGHDT and CDR2 is YYEEEE. V dropped 1 base and J dropped 7 bases, with 17 bases sitting between them. CDR3 length: 15 residues. CDR3 coding DNA: TGTGCCAGCAGCTTGTGGACAGACACTTTGAGTGGCTACACCTTC. As protein: CASSLWTDTLSGYTF.

The chain combines TRBV2 with TRBJ2-6, with 11 bases fitting TRBD1. The germline CDR1 and CDR2 sequences are SNHLY and FYNNEI. After removal of 6 bases from V and 0 bases from J, the junction contained 7 bases not matched to a gene. CDR3 length: 18 residues. CDR3: CASRGQGVPNSGANVLTF. The CDR3 bases are TGTGCCAGCAGGGGACAGGGGGTCCCAAACTCTGGGGCCAACGTCCTGACTTTC.

This chain links TRBV5-1 with TRBJ1-2; perhaps TRBD1 as D (5 bases). Trimming removed 2 bases at V and 3 bases at J, with 11 bases between. Germline V gene data show CDR1 as SGHRS and CDR2 as YFSETQ. The CDR3 totals 14 residues. CDR3 bases: TGCGCCAGCAGCTTAAGGGGTTCGGACTATGGCTACACCTTC. Protein: CASSLRGSDYGYTF.

The chain combines TRBV7-3 with TRBJ1-2; TRBD1 agrees at 7 bases. Germline loops: CDR1 SGHTA, CDR2 FQGTGA. V lost 2 bases, J lost 5 bases, and 2 bases stayed unmatched. The CDR3 has 13 residues. CDR3 sequence: CASSLPGGYGYTF. CDR3 nucleotides: TGTGCCAGCAGCTTACCAGGGGGGTATGGCTACACCTTC.

V and J are TRBV5-1 and TRBJ2-2; weak D call: TRBD2 (5 bases). Germline assignment: CDR1 SGHRS and CDR2 YFSETQ. V was cut by 5 bases and J by 1 base, with 12 bases left in between. The CDR3 is 15 residues long. The CDR3 region is CASRRGSGNTGELFF. CDR3 sequence (DNA): TGCGCCAGCAGAAGAGGGAGTGGGAACACCGGGGAGCTGTTTTTT.

This chain connects TRBV7-9 to TRBJ2-1; TRBD1 is a possible D gene (6 bases). The CDR3 has 12 residues. CDR1 SEHNR and CDR2 FQNEAQ come from the germline V gene (reference sequence). The V gene lost 1 base and the J gene lost 10 bases, with 8 bases spanning the gap. The chain's CDR3 is CASSLGDIEQFF. CDR3 nucleotides: TGTGCCAGCAGCTTAGGGGACATCGAGCAGTTCTTC.